This entry lists 9 T cell receptor beta chains sequenced from one sample in a study of T cells after yellow fever vaccination (dated by TCRdb to between 2019 and 2020). The meaning of the sample's treatment or condition label: live attenuated yellow fever vaccine strain. Receptor amplification or capture employed 5' RACE. For sequencing, an Illumina HiSeq 2500 was employed. TCRdb redid the processing of the public reads, applying fastp at Q25 and MiXCR, and retained in-frame beta chains. For every CDR3 protein sequence, its rows merge into one entry that carries the most common genes and DNA. The sample data list roughly 520,000 distinct CDR3 sequences, and around a fifth of these were observed just once. The top ten constitute about a sixth of the sample. This specimen was PBMCs, taken roughly 23 days after the first yellow fever vaccination. These receptors came from a man between 18 and 35 years old who received the YFV17D yellow fever vaccine.

The chain links TRBV4-3 to TRBJ2-6, with D perhaps given as TRBD1 or TRBD2 (5 bases each). The ends were cut back, 0 bases at V and 1 base at J, with 19 bases in the middle. The V gene's germline CDR1 is LGHNA and CDR2 YSLEER. The CDR3 has 20 amino acids. CDR3: CASSQEIGAQGGSGANVLTF. In nucleotides, the CDR3 is TGCGCCAGCAGCCAAGAGATCGGGGCCCAGGGTGGTTCTGGGGCCAACGTCCTGACTTTC.

The chain links TRBV20-1 to TRBJ1-5; 9 positions match TRBD1. V shed 5 bases, J shed 6 bases, and the junction held 2 bases outside the gene matches. The length of the CDR3 is 12 residues. CDR1 DFQATT and CDR2 SNEGSKA come from the germline V gene (reference sequence). CDR3 residues: CSADRGSQPQHF. The CDR3 nucleotides are TGCAGTGCTGACAGGGGGAGTCAGCCCCAGCATTTT.

This clonotype was counted between two and nine times. DNA of the CDR3: TGTGCCAGCAGTTACTCGAGGCCAGAGGAGACCCAGTACTTC. Protein sequence: CASSYSRPEETQYF. The chain combines TRBV6-5 with TRBJ2-5, with D hard to call. Germline CDR1 reads MNHEY; CDR2 reads SVGAGI. V lost 0 bases and J 5 bases, leaving 10 bases between the germline ends. There are 14 residues in the CDR3.

In its sample, this clonotype was seen a few times. The rearrangement uses TRBV20-1 and TRBJ2-3; D is perhaps TRBD2 (6 bases). The germline V gene has CDR1 DFQATT and CDR2 SNEGSKA (reference sequence). V was trimmed by 5 bases and J by 4 bases, leaving 19 bases between them. The CDR3 length is 15 residues. CDR3 in DNA: TGCAGTGCTCTAGCGCTCGGCTGGGCCGCAGATACGCAGTATTTT. Its translation: CSALALGWAADTQYF.

The chain is built from TRBV10-3 and TRBJ2-1; TRBD1 aligns across 9 bases. J gave up 5 bases and V 5 bases, and 13 bases lay outside the gene matches. The CDR3 loop spans 17 amino acids. Germline values: CDR1 ENHRY, CDR2 SYGVKD. DNA of the CDR3: TGTGCCATCAGTCTAAAACCCGGGACAGGGCCCAACAATGAGCAGTTCTTC. This sequence encodes CAISLKPGTGPNNEQFF.

The rearrangement links TRBV12-3 or TRBV12-4 to TRBJ1-2; D is unresolved. The CDR3 covers 12 residues. V was trimmed by 4 bases and J by 7 bases, leaving 10 bases between them. The CDR3 DNA reads as TGTGCCAGCAGTTCCCGAGTTGGTGGCTACACCTTC. It codes for CASSSRVGGYTF.

The genes are TRBV5-1 and TRBJ2-5; D is unclear. This CDR3 has 15 residues. Trimming stripped 0 bases from V and 2 bases from J, with 11 bases between. Germline V CDR1 and CDR2: SGHRS, YFSETQ. CDR3 region: CASSLEPSGQETQYF. Written as DNA, the CDR3 is TGCGCCAGCAGCTTGGAGCCCTCCGGGCAAGAGACCCAGTACTTC.

A few counts support this clonotype. V usage is TRBV11-2 and J usage is TRBJ2-2; TRBD1 might be the D (5 bases). Germline lookup yields CDR1 SGHAT and CDR2 FQNNGV. The CDR3 runs 14 residues. V shed 1 base and J shed 6 bases, with 9 bases lying between them. The DNA for the CDR3 is TGTGCCAGCAGCTTAGTTTTACAGGCCGGGGAGCTGTTTTTT. The encoded protein is CASSLVLQAGELFF.

This clonotype came up many times. CDR3 region: CASSLIAGGSTDTQYF. DNA of the CDR3: TGTGCCAGCAGCTTAATTGCGGGGGGGAGCACAGATACGCAGTATTTT. This chain connects TRBV7-2 to TRBJ2-3, with 9 positions matching TRBD2. V lost 2 bases to trimming and J lost 0 bases; unmatched junction nucleotides: 3. The CDR3 spans 16 residues. The V gene's germline CDR1 is SGHTA and CDR2 FQGNSA. Full variable domain (remainder filled in from reference TRBV7-2 and TRBJ2-3): GAGVSQSPSNKVTEKGKDVELRCDPISGHTALYWYRQSLGQGLEFLIYFQGNSAPDKSGLPSDRFSAERTGGSVSTLTIQRTQQEDSAVYLCASSLIAGGSTDTQYFGPGTRLTVL.